This T cell receptor beta chain is drawn from a study of CD8 T cells in Susac syndrome. Study as a whole: When blood was collected, patients with Susac syndrome were therapy-naive, were taking corticosteroids, or were receiving intravenous immunoglobulin alone.

An amount of RNA that ranged from roughly 0.5 to 1 ug was reverse transcribed with random hexamers. TCRdb ran MiXCR on the immunoSEQ multiplex PCR reads and lists one entry per CDR3 protein. The table has 70,000 to 75,000 distinct CDR3 sequences, 93% seen once. Peripheral blood CD8+ and CD4+ T cells were profiled by TCR beta sequencing. The TCR originated in a human donor with Susac syndrome. The sample consisted of CD4+ T cells from PBMCs.

CDR3 DNA sequence: TGTGCCAGCAGCTTTGCCGAAACAGATACGCAGTATTTT. Translated, it gives CASSFAETDTQYF. The V call is TRBV7-3, the J call TRBJ2-3; D uncertain. There are 13 residues in the CDR3. V lost 3 bases, J lost 3 bases, and 7 bases lay in between. Germline V gene data show CDR1 as SGHTA and CDR2 as FQGTGA.